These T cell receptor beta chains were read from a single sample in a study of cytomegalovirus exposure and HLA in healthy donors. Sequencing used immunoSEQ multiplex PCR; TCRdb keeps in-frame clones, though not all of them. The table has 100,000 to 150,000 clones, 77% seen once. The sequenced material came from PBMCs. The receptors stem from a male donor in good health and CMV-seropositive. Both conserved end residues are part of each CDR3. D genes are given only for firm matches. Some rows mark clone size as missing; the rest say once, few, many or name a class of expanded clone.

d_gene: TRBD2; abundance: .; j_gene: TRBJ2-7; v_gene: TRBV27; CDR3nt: TGTGCCAGCAGTCCAGTTAGAAGCGGGGGGGCCCTCGAGCAGTACTTC; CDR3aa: CASSPVRSGGALEQYF
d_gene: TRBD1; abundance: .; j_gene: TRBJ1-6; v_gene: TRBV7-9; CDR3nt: TGTGCCAGCAGCTTAGGGACAGGGGGTTTACAAGCCTATAATTCACCCCTCCACTTT; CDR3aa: CASSLGTGGLQAYNSPLHF
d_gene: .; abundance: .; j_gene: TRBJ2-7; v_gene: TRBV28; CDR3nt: TGTGCCAGCAGTTCCCCCTCCTCCTACGAGCAGTACTTC; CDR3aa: CASSSPSSYEQYF
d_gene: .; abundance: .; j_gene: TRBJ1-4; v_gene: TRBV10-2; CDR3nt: TGCGCCAGTGGGCCTCCCTCTTGGGCAACTAATGAAAAACTGTTTTTT; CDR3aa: CASGPPSWATNEKLFF
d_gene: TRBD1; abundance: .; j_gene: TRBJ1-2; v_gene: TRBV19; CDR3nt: TGTGCCAGTAGTATAGGTACAGGGGTAGGCTACACCTTC; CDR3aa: CASSIGTGVGYTF
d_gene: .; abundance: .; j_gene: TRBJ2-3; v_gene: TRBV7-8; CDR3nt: TGTGCCAGCAGCTTAGTCCAGGGTCAGGCAGATACGCAGTATTTT; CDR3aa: CASSLVQGQADTQYF
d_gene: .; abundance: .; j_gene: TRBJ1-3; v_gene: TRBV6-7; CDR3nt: TGTGCCAGCCCGCAGTACTCTGGAAACACCATATATTTT; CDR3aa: CASPQYSGNTIYF
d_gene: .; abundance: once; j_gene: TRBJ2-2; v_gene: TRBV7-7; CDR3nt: TGTGCCAGCAGCTTAGACCCGGCCGGGGAGCTGTTTTTT; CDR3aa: CASSLDPAGELFF
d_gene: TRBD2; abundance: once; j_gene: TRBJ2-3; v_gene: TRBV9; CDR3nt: TGTGCCAGCAGCGTAGGGGCTGCGGGGGGGGCAACAGATACGCAGTATTTT; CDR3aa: CASSVGAAGGATDTQYF
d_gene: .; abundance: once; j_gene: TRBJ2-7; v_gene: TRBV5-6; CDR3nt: TGTGCCAGCAGCTTGGAGGGGGAGAGCTACGAGCAGTACTTC; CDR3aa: CASSLEGESYEQYF
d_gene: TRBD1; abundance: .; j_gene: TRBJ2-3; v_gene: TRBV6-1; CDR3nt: TGTGCCAGCAGTGCCGTAGGACAGGCCCGCACAGATACGCAGTATTTT; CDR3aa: CASSAVGQARTDTQYF
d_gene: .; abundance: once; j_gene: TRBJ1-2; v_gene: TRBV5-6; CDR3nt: TGTGCCAGCAGCCTCAGGGAAATGGATGGCTACACCTTC; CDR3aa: CASSLREMDGYTF
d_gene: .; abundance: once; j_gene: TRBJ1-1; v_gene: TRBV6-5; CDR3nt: TGTGCCAGCAGTTACTCGATTTACGGTACGGACACTGAAGCTTTCTTT; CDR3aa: CASSYSIYGTDTEAFF